This T cell receptor (beta chain) was recorded in a study of cytomegalovirus exposure and HLA in healthy donors. The study, taken as a whole, reports: Later analysis suggested most CMV-associated TCR beta chains were HLA-restricted.

In the case of this clone: What it binds is unknown.

Healthy bone marrow donors made up the cohort. The PCR contained 60 Vbeta and 13 Jbeta primers. Here immunoSEQ multiplex PCR was the method, and the copy in TCRdb shows in-frame clones only, minus some. This repertoire includes 70,000 or so clones. The CDR3 is 15 residues long. V dropped 7 bases and J dropped 8 bases, with 20 bases sitting between them. Germline V gene sequence: CDR1 MDHEN, CDR2 SYDVKM. Material: PBMCs. The chain is built from TRBV28 and TRBJ1-4; D is possibly TRBD1 (5 bases). This sequence originates from a middle-aged man in good health and CMV-seronegative. CDR3: CASTRPAGFIEKLFF. For the CDR3, the DNA is TGTGCCAGCACCCGGCCGGCAGGGTTTATCGAAAAACTGTTTTTT.